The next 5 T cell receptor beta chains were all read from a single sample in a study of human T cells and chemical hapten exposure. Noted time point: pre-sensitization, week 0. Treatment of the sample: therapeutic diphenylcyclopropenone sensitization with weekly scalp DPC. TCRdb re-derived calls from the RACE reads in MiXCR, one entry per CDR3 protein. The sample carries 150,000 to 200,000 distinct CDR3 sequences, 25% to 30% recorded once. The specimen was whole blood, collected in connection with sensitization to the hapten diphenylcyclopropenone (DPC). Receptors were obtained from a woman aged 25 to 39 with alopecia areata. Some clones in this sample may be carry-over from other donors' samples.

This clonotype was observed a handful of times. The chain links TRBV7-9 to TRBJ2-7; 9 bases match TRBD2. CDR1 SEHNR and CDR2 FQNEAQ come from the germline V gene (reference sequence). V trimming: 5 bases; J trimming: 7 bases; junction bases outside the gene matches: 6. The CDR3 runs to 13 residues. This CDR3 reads CASSPPRGGEQYF. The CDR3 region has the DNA TGTGCCAGCAGCCCCCCGCGGGGGGGTGAGCAGTACTTC.

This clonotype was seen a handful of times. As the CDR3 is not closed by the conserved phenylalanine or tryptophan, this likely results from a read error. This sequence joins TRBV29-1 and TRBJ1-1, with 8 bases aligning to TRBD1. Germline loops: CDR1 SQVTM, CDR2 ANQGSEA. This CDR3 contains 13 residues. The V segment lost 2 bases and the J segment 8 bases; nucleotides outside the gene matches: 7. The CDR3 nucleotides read TGCAGCGTTGAAAACCTCAGGGGGCTCGAAGCTTTCCTT. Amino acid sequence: CSVENLRGLEAFL.

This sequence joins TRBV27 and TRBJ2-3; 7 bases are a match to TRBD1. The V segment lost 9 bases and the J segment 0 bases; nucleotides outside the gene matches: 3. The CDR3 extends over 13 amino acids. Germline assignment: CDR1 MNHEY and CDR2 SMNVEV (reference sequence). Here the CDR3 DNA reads TGTGCCAGTCAGGGGGATAGCACAGATACGCAGTATTTT. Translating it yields CASQGDSTDTQYF.

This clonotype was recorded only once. CDR3 region: CASSLAYMSENIQYF. As DNA, the CDR3 is TGTGCCAGCAGCTTAGCATACATGTCGGAAAACATTCAGTACTTC. The genes are TRBV7-2 and TRBJ2-4; D ambiguous. V lost 0 bases and J lost 5, with 11 bases in between. The CDR3 sequence is 15 residues long. Germline-derived CDR1 and CDR2 are SGHTA and FQGNSA. Together with reference TRBV7-2 and TRBJ2-4, the CDR3 gives the full variable domain: GAGVSQSPSNKVTEKGKDVELRCDPISGHTALYWYRQSLGQGLEFLIYFQGNSAPDKSGLPSDRFSAERTGGSVSTLTIQRTQQEDSAVYLCASSLAYMSENIQYFGAGTRLSVL.

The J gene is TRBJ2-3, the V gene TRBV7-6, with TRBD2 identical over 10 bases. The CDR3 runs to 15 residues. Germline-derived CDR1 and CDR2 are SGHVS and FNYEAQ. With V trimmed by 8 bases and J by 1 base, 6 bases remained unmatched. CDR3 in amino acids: CASGEREGGTDTQYF. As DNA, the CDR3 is TGTGCCAGCGGGGAGCGGGAGGGCGGCACAGATACGCAGTATTTT.